One and the same sample provided the 17 T cell receptor beta chains below, sequenced in a study of blood T cells in healthy people across ages. A second about 7 to 12 cycle PCR used barcoded and J-beta primers. One entry per CDR3 protein results from TCRdb running MiXCR on the 5' RACE reads. The sample consists of more than 700,000 distinct CDR3 sequences, approximately 55% of them appearing once. Sequenced input: blood. The receptors stem from an elderly man in good health.

This chain uses TRBV4-2 with TRBJ2-1; 7 bases map to TRBD2. There are 17 residues in the CDR3. The trim removed 1 base at V and 5 bases at J, leaving 11 bases unmatched. From germline, CDR1 is LGHNA and CDR2 YNFKEQ. CDR3 protein: CASSQGSAGLLDNEQFF. CDR3 bases: TGTGCCAGCAGCCAAGGGAGTGCGGGACTACTAGACAATGAGCAGTTCTTC.

This clonotype was recorded a few times. V usage is TRBV5-1 and J usage is TRBJ1-2; D is undetermined. The CDR3 covers 13 residues. Germline CDR1 and CDR2: SGHRS and YFSETQ. The ends were cut back, 6 bases at V and 6 bases at J, with 15 bases in the middle. This CDR3 reads CASMESKVDGYTF. The CDR3 coding sequence is TGCGCCAGCATGGAGTCCAAGGTGGATGGCTACACCTTC.

The chain links TRBV4-2 to TRBJ2-7, with D possibly TRBD2 on 5 matching bases. The CDR3 consists of 14 residues. Germline assignment: CDR1 LGHNA and CDR2 YNFKEQ. V dropped 4 bases and J dropped 2 bases, with 12 bases sitting between them. CDR3 sequence reads: CASSPDFGAYEQYF. DNA for the CDR3: TGTGCCAGCAGCCCGGACTTCGGAGCCTACGAGCAGTACTTC.

The V and J genes are TRBV7-3 and TRBJ2-1; D tentatively reads TRBD1 or TRBD2 (5 bases each). The V and J ends lost 2 bases and 6 bases respectively, with 20 bases between them. Per the germline V gene, CDR1 is SGHTA and CDR2 is FQGTGA. This CDR3 contains 17 residues. The CDR3 bases are TGTGCCAGCAGCTTATCGGGGCAACAACCTGGTGGCAATGAGCAGTTCTTC. Encoded protein: CASSLSGQQPGGNEQFF.

This chain connects TRBV29-1 to TRBJ1-1; 10 nucleotides line up with TRBD1. V was clipped by 4 bases and J by 5 bases; unmatched bases: 10. The CDR3 spans 15 residues. Germline V gives CDR1 SQVTM, CDR2 ANQGSEA. Written as DNA, the CDR3 is TGCAGCGTTGTAGGGACAGGGGCTATCAGGACTGAAGCTTTCTTT. This codes for CSVVGTGAIRTEAFF. Using reference TRBV29-1 and TRBJ1-1 for the parts outside the CDR3, the full variable domain is SAVISQKPSRDICQRGTSLTIQCQVDSQVTMMFWYRQQPGQSLTLIATANQGSEATYESGFVIDKFPISRPNLTFSTLTVSNMSPEDSSIYLCSVVGTGAIRTEAFFGQGTRLTVV.

The chain combines TRBV28 with TRBJ2-2; no reliable D call. The V and J ends lost 3 bases and 3 bases respectively, with 8 bases between them. Per germline, CDR1 MDHEN and CDR2 SYDVKM. This CDR3 has 14 amino acids. The CDR3 sequence is CASSFRVYTGELFF. The CDR3 bases are TGTGCCAGCAGTTTTAGGGTATACACCGGGGAGCTGTTTTTT. The full variable domain, with the rest looked up from reference TRBV28 and TRBJ2-2, is DVKVTQSSRYLVKRTGEKVFLECVQDMDHENMFWYRQDPGLGLRLIYFSYDVKMKEKGDIPEGYSVSREKKERFSLILESASTNQTSMYLCASSFRVYTGELFFGEGSRLTVL.

The V and J genes are TRBV6-5 and TRBJ2-2, with 7 positions matching TRBD2. J gave up 4 bases and V 2 bases, and 13 bases lay outside the gene matches. The CDR3 sequence is 18 residues long. Germline values: CDR1 MNHEY, CDR2 SVGAGI. This chain's CDR3 is CASSYMTLGGRGTGELFF. CDR3 nucleotides: TGTGCCAGCAGTTACATGACCTTGGGAGGGCGCGGCACCGGGGAGCTGTTTTTT.

This clonotype turned up a few times. The chain has TRBV9 and TRBJ1-2; a possible D gene is TRBD1 (6 bases). CDR3 length: 12 residues. V gave up 0 bases and J gave up 8 bases, with 8 bases separating them. Germline assignment: CDR1 SGDLS and CDR2 YYNGEE. The CDR3 protein is CASSVAGAGYTF. The CDR3 nucleotides read TGTGCCAGCAGCGTAGCAGGGGCCGGCTACACCTTC.

This clonotype was picked up a small number of times. The chain carries TRBV5-1 and TRBJ2-4, with D perhaps being TRBD1 or TRBD2 (6 bases each). The length of the CDR3 is 15 residues. The germline V gene has CDR1 SGHRS and CDR2 YFSETQ. V was pared by 2 bases and J by 5 bases, with 14 bases between. The CDR3 protein is CASSLSGGGENIQYF. DNA of the CDR3: TGCGCCAGCAGCTTATCCGGGGGCGGGGAAAACATTCAGTACTTC.

The V call is TRBV9, the J call TRBJ2-7, with 12 bases lining up with TRBD1. Matching the DNA end better, TRBJ2-4 makes the J call doubtful. The CDR3 consists of 18 residues. The germline V gene has CDR1 SGDLS and CDR2 YYNGEE. The CDR3 protein is CASSVEPGGQGARNIQYF. The CDR3 coding sequence is TGTGCCAGCAGCGTAGAGCCTGGGGGACAGGGGGCGAGGAACATTCAGTACTTC.

This chain joins TRBV7-8 and TRBJ2-6, with D perhaps matching TRBD1 (5 bases). The germline CDR1 and CDR2 sequences are SGHVS and FQNEAQ. V lost 0 bases to trimming and J lost 2 bases, with 11 bases between them. The CDR3 totals 17 residues. CDR3 coding DNA: TGTGCCAGCAGCTTAGCTTTCATGACAGCTGGGGCCAACGTCCTGACTTTC. It specifies CASSLAFMTAGANVLTF.

The chain uses TRBV6-1 and TRBJ2-5, with 7 bases that match TRBD1. The CDR3 is 13 amino acids. After removal of 7 bases from V and 2 bases from J, the junction contained 4 bases not matched to a gene. CDR1 MNHNS and CDR2 SASEGT come from the germline V gene. CDR3 residues: CASTGQPQETQYF. The CDR3 nucleotides are TGTGCCAGCACGGGACAGCCGCAAGAGACCCAGTACTTC.

This clonotype has at least ten counts. V is TRBV5-1 and J is TRBJ1-2, with no clear D. V was trimmed by 0 bases and J by 8 bases, leaving 17 bases between them. This CDR3 is 15 amino acids long. Germline CDR1 and CDR2: SGHRS and YFSETQ. CDR3 loop: CASSLEHPLSEGYTF. DNA of the CDR3: TGCGCCAGCAGCTTGGAGCATCCCCTGTCGGAGGGCTACACCTTC.

This clonotype occurred a few times. V and J are TRBV10-3 and TRBJ2-5, with 9 bases that match TRBD1. The CDR3 runs 15 residues. Trimming cost V 7 bases and J 1 base; bases outside gene matches: 7. CDR1 ENHRY and CDR2 SYGVKD come from the germline V gene. The CDR3 nucleotides are TGTGCCATCAAAAGGACAGGGGAAGGCCAAGAGACCCAGTACTTC. This codes for CAIKRTGEGQETQYF.

This clonotype has more than one count but fewer than ten. V is TRBV2 and J is TRBJ2-5, with D maybe TRBD2 (6 bases). The J call may be wrong; the DNA end is better matched by TRBJ2-7. Per germline, CDR1 SNHLY and CDR2 FYNNEI. CDR3 length: 12 amino acids. The DNA for the CDR3 is TGTGCCAGCAGGGCCGTGGGGGGCGAGCAGTACTTC. Its protein is CASRAVGGEQYF.

This clonotype turned up a few times. The chain links TRBV29-1 to TRBJ2-7, with D perhaps TRBD1 (6 bases). With 7 bases removed from V and 4 bases from J, the gap between germline ends came to 14 bases. Germline loops: CDR1 SQVTM, CDR2 ANQGSEA. The CDR3 has 12 residues. The CDR3 protein is CSAWEQGYEQYF. The CDR3 DNA follows: TGCAGCGCTTGGGAGCAGGGGTACGAGCAGTACTTC.

This rearrangement joins TRBV14 to TRBJ1-1; D is uncertain. The CDR3 loop spans 14 amino acids. Germline V lookup: CDR1 SGHDN, CDR2 FVKESK. Trimming stripped 1 base from V and 0 bases from J, with 6 bases between. The CDR3 is CASSQGLVNTEAFF. The CDR3 nucleotides read TGTGCCAGCAGCCAAGGTTTGGTGAACACTGAAGCTTTCTTT.